The clone carrying this T cell receptor beta chain was seen more than once but under ten times. These data originate in a study of T cells after yellow fever vaccination. Study findings and constraints: Researchers noted that a small share of clonotypes showed up in both CD4 and CD8 compartments. At under 98% for CD4 and approximately 88% for CD8, most primary-vaccination clones showed up again after the booster.

Production of TCR cDNA was by 5'RACE template switching, which also added a universal primer site and UMIs. TCRdb processed the 5' RACE reads anew with MiXCR; each CDR3 protein has one entry. Counted here are approximately 85,000 distinct CDR3 sequences, about an eighth occurring once; the ten biggest clones make up approximately 23%. From germline, CDR1 is DFQATT and CDR2 SNEGSKA (reference sequence). V was clipped by 4 bases and J by 0 bases, with 19 bases between them. There are 16 residues in the CDR3. The TCR originated in a man younger than 30 who received the YFV17D yellow fever vaccine. The sample consisted of CD8+ T cells not binding an NS4B(214-222) dextramer, sorted from PBMCs, taken 21 days after the first yellow fever vaccination. The rearrangement links TRBV20-1 to TRBJ2-7; D is unresolved. In DNA form, the CDR3 reads TGCAGTGCTAAACCGCGTCCCCCAGGCAACTCCTACGAGCAGTACTTC. Residues: CSAKPRPPGNSYEQYF.